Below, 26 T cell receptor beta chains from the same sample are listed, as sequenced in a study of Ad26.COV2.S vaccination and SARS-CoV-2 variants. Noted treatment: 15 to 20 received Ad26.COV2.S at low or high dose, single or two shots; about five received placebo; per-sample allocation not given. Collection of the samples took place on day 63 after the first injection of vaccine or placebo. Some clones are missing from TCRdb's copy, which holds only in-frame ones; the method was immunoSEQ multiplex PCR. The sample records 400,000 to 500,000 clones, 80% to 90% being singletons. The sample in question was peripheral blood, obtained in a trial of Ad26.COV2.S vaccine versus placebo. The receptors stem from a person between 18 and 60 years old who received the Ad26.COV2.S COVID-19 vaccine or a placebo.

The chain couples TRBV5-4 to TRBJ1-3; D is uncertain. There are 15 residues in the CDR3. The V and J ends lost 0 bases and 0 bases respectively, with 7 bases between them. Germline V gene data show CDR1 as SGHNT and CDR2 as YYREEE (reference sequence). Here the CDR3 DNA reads TGTGCCAGCAGCTTGGACACCCCCTCTGGAAACACCATATATTTT. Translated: CASSLDTPSGNTIYF.

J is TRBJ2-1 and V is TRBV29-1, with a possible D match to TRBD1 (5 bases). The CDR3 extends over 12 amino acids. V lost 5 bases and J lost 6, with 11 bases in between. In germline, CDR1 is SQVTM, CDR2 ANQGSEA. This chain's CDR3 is CSVSRGLNEQFF. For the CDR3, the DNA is TGCAGCGTTTCTAGGGGTCTCAATGAGCAGTTCTTC.

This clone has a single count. CDR3 bases: TGCGCCAGCAGCCAAGATTTAGCCCTGAACACTGAAGCTTTCTTT. It encodes CASSQDLALNTEAFF. The gene calls are TRBV4-3 and TRBJ1-1; D is undetermined. This CDR3 has 15 residues. CDR1 is LGHNA, CDR2 YSLEER, per germline. Trimming took off 0 bases at V and 0 bases at J, with 8 bases between the two ends.

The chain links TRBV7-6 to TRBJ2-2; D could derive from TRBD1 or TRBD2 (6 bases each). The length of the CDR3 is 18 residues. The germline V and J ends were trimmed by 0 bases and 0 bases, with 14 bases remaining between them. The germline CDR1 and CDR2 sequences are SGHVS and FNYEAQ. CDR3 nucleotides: TGTGCCAGCAGCTTAGCTAGCCCGGGGGCCGCGAACACCGGGGAGCTGTTTTTT. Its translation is CASSLASPGAANTGELFF.

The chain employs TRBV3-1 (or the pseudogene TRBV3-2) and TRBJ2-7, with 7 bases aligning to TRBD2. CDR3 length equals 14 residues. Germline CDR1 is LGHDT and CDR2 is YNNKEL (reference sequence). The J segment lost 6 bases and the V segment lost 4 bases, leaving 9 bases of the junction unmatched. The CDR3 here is CASSRGGGPGEQYV. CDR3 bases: TGTGCCAGCAGCCGGGGGGGAGGTCCCGGCGAGCAGTACGTC.

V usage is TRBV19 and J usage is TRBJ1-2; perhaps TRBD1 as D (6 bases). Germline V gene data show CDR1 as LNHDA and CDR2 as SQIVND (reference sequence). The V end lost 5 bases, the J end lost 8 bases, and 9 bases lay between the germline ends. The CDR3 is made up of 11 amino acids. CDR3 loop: CASSWTAGYTF. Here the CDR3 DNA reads TGTGCCAGTAGTTGGACAGCGGGCTACACCTTC.

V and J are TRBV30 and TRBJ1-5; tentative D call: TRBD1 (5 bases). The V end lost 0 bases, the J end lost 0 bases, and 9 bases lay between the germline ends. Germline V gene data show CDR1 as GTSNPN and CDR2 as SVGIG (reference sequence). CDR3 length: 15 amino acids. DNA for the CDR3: TGTGCCTGGAGTGTAGCAGGGTATAGCAATCAGCCCCAGCATTTT. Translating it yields CAWSVAGYSNQPQHF. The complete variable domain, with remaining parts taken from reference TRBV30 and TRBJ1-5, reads SQTIHQWPATLVQPVGSPLSLECTVEGTSNPNLYWYRQAAGRGLQLLFYSVGIGQISSEVPQNLSASRPQDRQFILSSKKLLLSDSGFYLCAWSVAGYSNQPQHFGDGTRLSIL.

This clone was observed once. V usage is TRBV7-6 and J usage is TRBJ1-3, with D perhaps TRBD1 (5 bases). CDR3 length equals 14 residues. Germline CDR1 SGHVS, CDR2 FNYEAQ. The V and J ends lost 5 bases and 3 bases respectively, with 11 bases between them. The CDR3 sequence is CASSAVGVGNTIYF. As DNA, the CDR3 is TGTGCCAGCAGCGCGGTGGGGGTTGGAAACACCATATATTTT.

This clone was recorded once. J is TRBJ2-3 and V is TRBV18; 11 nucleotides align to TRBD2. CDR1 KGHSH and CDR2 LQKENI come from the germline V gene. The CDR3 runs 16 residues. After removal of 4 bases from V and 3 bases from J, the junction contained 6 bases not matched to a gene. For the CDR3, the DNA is TGTGCCAGCTCACTTTTCCGACTAGCGGGGACAGATACGCAGTATTTT. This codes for CASSLFRLAGTDTQYF.

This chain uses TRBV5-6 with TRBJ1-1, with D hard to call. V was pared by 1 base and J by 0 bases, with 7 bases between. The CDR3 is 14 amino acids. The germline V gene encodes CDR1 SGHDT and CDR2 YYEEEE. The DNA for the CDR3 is TGTGCCAGCAGCTTGCTCACTATGAACACTGAAGCTTTCTTT. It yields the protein CASSLLTMNTEAFF. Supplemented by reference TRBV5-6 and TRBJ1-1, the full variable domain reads DAGVTQSPTHLIKTRGQQVTLRCSPKSGHDTVSWYQQALGQGPQFIFQYYEEEERQRGNFPDRFSGHQFPNYSSELNVNALLLGDSALYLCASSLLTMNTEAFFGQGTRLTVV.

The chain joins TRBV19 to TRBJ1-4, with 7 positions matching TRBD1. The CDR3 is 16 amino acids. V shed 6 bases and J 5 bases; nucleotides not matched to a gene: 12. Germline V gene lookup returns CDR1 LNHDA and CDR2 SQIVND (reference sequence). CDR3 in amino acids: CASRAFGTEKNEKLFF. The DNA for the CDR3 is TGTGCCAGTAGAGCGTTTGGGACAGAAAAGAATGAAAAACTGTTTTTT.

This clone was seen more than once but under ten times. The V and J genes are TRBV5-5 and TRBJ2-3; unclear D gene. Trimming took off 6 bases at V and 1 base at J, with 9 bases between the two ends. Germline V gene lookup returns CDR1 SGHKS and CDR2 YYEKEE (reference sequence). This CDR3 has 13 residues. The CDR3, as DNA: TGTGCCAGCACCGGGTTCGGCACAGATACGCAGTATTTT. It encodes CASTGFGTDTQYF.

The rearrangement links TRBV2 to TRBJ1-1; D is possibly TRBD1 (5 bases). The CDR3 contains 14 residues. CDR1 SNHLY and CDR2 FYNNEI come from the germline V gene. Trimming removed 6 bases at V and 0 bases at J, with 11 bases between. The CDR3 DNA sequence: TGTGCCAGCAGGACAGCCGTGATGAACACTGAAGCTTTCTTT. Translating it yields CASRTAVMNTEAFF.

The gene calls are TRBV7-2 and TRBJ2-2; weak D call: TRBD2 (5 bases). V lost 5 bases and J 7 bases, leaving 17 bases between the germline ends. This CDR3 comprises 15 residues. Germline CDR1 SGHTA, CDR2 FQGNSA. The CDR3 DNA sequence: TGTGCCAGCAGCCCCCTACACCGCGGGTTCGGGGAGCTGTTTTTT. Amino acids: CASSPLHRGFGELFF.

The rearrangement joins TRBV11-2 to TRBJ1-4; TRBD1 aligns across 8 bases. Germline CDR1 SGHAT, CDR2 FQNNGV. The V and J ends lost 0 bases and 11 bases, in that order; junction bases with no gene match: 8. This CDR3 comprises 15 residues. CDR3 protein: CASSLDLAGGAKLFF. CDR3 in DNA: TGTGCCAGCAGCTTAGATCTGGCAGGGGGCGCGAAACTGTTTTTT.

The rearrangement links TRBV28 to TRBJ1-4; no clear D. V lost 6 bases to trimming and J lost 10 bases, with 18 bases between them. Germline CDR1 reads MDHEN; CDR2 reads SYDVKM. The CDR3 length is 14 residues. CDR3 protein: CASSLPGSRRKLFF. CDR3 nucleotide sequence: TGTGCCAGCAGCCTCCCCGGGTCCCGGAGAAAACTGTTTTTT.

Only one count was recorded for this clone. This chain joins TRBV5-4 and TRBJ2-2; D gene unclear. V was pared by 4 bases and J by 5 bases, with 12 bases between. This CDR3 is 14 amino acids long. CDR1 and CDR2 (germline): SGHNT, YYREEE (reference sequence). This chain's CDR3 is CASSPALPTGELFF. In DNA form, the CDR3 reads TGTGCCAGCAGCCCGGCCTTACCTACCGGGGAGCTGTTTTTT.

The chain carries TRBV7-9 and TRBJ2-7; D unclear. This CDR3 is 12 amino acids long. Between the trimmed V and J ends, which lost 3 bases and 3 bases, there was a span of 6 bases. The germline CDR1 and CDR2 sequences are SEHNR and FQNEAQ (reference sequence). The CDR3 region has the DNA TGTGCCAGCAGCTTTGTGGTCTACGAGCAGTACTTC. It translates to CASSFVVYEQYF. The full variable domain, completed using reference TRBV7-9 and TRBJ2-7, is DTGVSQNPRHKITKRGQNVTFRCDPISEHNRLYWYRQTLGQGPEFLTYFQNEAQLEKSRLLSDRFSAERPKGSFSTLEIQRTEQGDSAMYLCASSFVVYEQYFGPGTRLTVT.

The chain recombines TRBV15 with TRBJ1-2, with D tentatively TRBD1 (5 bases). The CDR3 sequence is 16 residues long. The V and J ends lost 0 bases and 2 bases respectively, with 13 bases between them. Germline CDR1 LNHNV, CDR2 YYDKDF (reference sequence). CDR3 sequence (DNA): TGTGCCACCAGCAGAGAGCCAGGGCAGAGAAACTATGGCTACACCTTC. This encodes CATSREPGQRNYGYTF.

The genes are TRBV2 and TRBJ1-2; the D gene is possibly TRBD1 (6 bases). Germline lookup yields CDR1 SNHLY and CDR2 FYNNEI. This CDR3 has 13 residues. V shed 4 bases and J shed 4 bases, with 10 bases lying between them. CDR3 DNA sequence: TGTGCCAGCAGTGTGGCACAGGGCTATGGCTACACCTTC. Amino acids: CASSVAQGYGYTF.

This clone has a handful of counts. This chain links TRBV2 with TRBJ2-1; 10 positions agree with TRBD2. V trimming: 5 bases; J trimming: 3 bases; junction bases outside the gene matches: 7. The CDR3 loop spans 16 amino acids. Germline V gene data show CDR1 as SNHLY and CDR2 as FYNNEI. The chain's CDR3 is CASSRLAGANYNEQFF. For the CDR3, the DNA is TGTGCCAGCAGTCGGCTAGCGGGAGCCAACTACAATGAGCAGTTCTTC.

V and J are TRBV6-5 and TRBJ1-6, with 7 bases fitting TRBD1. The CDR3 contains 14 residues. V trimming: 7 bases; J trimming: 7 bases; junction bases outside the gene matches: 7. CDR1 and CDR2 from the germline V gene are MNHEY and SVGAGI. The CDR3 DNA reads TGTGCCAGCAAGACCTCACAGGGGAATTCACCCCTCCACTTT. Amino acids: CASKTSQGNSPLHF.

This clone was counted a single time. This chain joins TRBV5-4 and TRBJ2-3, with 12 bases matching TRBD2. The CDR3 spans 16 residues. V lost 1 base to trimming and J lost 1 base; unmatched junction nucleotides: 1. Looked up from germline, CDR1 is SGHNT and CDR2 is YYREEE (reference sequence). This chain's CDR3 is CASSLRLAGGTDTQYF. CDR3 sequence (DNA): TGTGCCAGCAGCTTGCGACTAGCGGGGGGCACAGATACGCAGTATTTT.

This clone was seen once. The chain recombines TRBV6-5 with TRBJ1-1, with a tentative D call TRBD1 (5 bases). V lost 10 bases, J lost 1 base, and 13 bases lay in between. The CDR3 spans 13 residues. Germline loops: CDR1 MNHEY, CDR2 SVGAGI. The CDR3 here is CAISRGWNTEAFF. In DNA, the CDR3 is TGTGCCATCTCCCGGGGGTGGAACACTGAAGCTTTCTTT.

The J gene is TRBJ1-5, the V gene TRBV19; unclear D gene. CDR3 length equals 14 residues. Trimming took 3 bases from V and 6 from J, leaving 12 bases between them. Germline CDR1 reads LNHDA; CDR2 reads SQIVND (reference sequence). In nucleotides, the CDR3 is TGTGCCAGTAGTATTGAAGGGTCAATTCAGCCCCAGCATTTT. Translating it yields CASSIEGSIQPQHF.

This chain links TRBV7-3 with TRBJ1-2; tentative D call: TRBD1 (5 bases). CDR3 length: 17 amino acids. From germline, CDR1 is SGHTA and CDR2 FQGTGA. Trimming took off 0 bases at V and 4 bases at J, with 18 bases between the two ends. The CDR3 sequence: CASSLTSGQTATYGYTF. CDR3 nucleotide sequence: TGTGCCAGCAGCTTAACCTCGGGCCAGACAGCAACCTATGGCTACACCTTC.